The 30 T cell receptor beta chains listed next were all sequenced from one sample in a study of CD8+CD57+ T cells in acquired aplastic anemia. Genomic DNA, serving as template, underwent TCR beta VDJ and CDR3 profiling. TCRdb redid the calling of the reads with MiXCR, one entry per CDR3 protein. The sample lists some 200,000 distinct CDR3 sequences, approximately 48% occurring once. Flow cytometry had shown expanded CD8+CD57+ cells in the patients chosen for sequencing. Input material: sorted CD4+, CD8+, or CD8+CD57+ T cells (not recorded which) from PBMCs. The source is a human donor with aplastic anemia.

This clonotype was counted between two and nine times. J is TRBJ2-3 and V is TRBV28, with unresolved D. Germline CDR1 reads MDHEN; CDR2 reads SYDVKM. The V gene lost 1 base and the J gene lost 7 bases, with 6 bases spanning the gap. CDR3 length equals 12 residues. CDR3 sequence reads: CASSLSENTQYF. As DNA, the CDR3 is TGTGCCAGCAGTTTATCGGAAAATACGCAGTATTTT.

To note about this clonotype: One junction end does not reproduce the germline sequence, and a read error may be involved. The rearrangement uses TRBV10-1 and TRBJ2-2, with D maybe TRBD2 (6 bases). CDR3 length equals 18 residues. The germline CDR1 and CDR2 sequences are WNHNN and SYGVQD (reference sequence). This CDR3 reads CASSGLVEGSISTGELSF. The CDR3 DNA reads TGCGCCAGCAGTGGCCTCGTGGAGGGGTCCATAAGCACCGGGGAGCTGTCTTTT.

V is TRBV25-1 and J is TRBJ2-7; TRBD1 agrees at 8 bases. The CDR3 covers 15 residues. Germline V gives CDR1 MGHDK, CDR2 SYGVNS. V was pared by 2 bases and J by 0 bases, with 3 bases of the junction left unmatched. The CDR3 nucleotides are TGTGCCAGCAGTGAACAGGGGGCTAGCTCCTACGAGCAGTACTTC. It encodes CASSEQGASSYEQYF.

There are many counts of this clonotype. V gene TRBV19 combines with J gene TRBJ1-6, with 7 bases matching TRBD1. The CDR3 length is 16 residues. The J segment lost 7 bases and the V segment lost 4 bases, leaving 10 bases of the junction unmatched. CDR1 and CDR2 (germline): LNHDA, SQIVND (reference sequence). This CDR3 reads CASSTTTGMGNSPLHF. The CDR3 DNA reads as TGTGCCAGTAGTACTACGACAGGGATGGGAAATTCACCCCTCCACTTT. The whole variable domain, filled in from reference TRBV19 and TRBJ1-6, reads DGGITQSPKYLFRKEGQNVTLSCEQNLNHDAMYWYRQDPGQGLRLIYYSQIVNDFQKGDIAEGYSVSREKKESFPLTVTSAQKNPTAFYLCASSTTTGMGNSPLHFGNGTRLTVT.

This clonotype was observed at least ten times. The rearrangement joins TRBV12-3 or TRBV12-4 to TRBJ1-1; D not resolved. The CDR3 extends over 13 amino acids. V was pared by 1 base and J by 4 bases, with 7 bases between. CDR3 sequence: CASSLGTATEAFF. The CDR3 DNA is TGTGCCAGCAGTTTAGGTACGGCCACTGAAGCTTTCTTT.

This clonotype was observed many times. The chain couples TRBV9 to TRBJ2-3; TRBD1 matches 7 bases. In germline, CDR1 is SGDLS, CDR2 YYNGEE. Trimming took 4 bases from V and 8 from J; bases not matched to a gene: 10. The CDR3 totals 14 residues. This CDR3 reads CASSPRDSQSTQYF. In DNA, the CDR3 is TGTGCCAGCAGCCCCCGGGACAGCCAGAGTACGCAGTATTTT.

This clonotype was found many times. CDR3 nucleotide sequence: TGTGCCATCAGGGACCGGGACAGAGGGACCACCGGGGAGCTGTTTTTT. Its translation: CAIRDRDRGTTGELFF. The rearrangement links TRBV10-3 to TRBJ2-2; 7 bases map to TRBD1. In germline, CDR1 is ENHRY, CDR2 SYGVKD. This CDR3 is 16 amino acids long. The J segment lost 4 bases and the V segment lost 6 bases, leaving 11 bases of the junction unmatched.

This chain uses TRBV2 with TRBJ1-6; D possibly corresponds to TRBD1 (5 bases). Trimming took 3 bases from V and 7 from J, leaving 10 bases between them. The CDR3 is 14 amino acids. CDR1 is SNHLY, CDR2 FYNNEI, per germline. The CDR3 loop is CASSDSRVNSPLHF. In DNA form, the CDR3 reads TGTGCCAGCAGTGATTCCAGGGTCAATTCACCCCTCCACTTT. The full variable domain, its missing parts supplied by reference TRBV2 and TRBJ1-6, is EPEVTQTPSHQVTQMGQEVILRCVPISNHLYFYWYRQILGQKVEFLVSFYNNEISEKSEIFDDQFSVERPDGSNFTLKIRSTKLEDSAMYFCASSDSRVNSPLHFGNGTRLTVT.

The rearrangement links TRBV2 to TRBJ2-7, with 7 bases identical to TRBD2. Germline-derived CDR1 and CDR2 are SNHLY and FYNNEI. The CDR3 is 14 residues long. The V segment lost 5 bases and the J segment 7 bases; nucleotides outside the gene matches: 11. The CDR3 loop reads CASSPLAGVGEQYF. The CDR3 nucleotides read TGTGCCAGCAGTCCTTTGGCGGGAGTCGGAGAGCAGTACTTC.

The CDR3: CASTTTSVTDTQYF. The CDR3 coding sequence is TGTGCCAGCACGACTACATCGGTAACAGATACGCAGTATTTT. V and J are TRBV25-1 and TRBJ2-3; D is perhaps TRBD2 (5 bases). The ends were cut back, 7 bases at V and 3 bases at J, with 14 bases in the middle. The CDR3 length is 14 residues. The germline CDR1 and CDR2 sequences are MGHDK and SYGVNS.

The chain uses TRBV2 and TRBJ1-5; D is ambiguous. The CDR3 is 14 residues long. Germline V gene lookup returns CDR1 SNHLY and CDR2 FYNNEI. Trimming cost V 8 bases and J 1 base, with 12 bases left between them. The DNA of the CDR3 is TGTGCCAGCGCGGAGGAGGCGAGCAATCAGCCCCAGCATTTT. It is translated as CASAEEASNQPQHF.

V usage is TRBV4-2 and J usage is TRBJ2-1; maybe TRBD2 (5 bases). Germline assignment: CDR1 LGHNA and CDR2 YNFKEQ. This CDR3 comprises 15 residues. V gave up 2 bases and J gave up 2 bases, with 10 bases separating them. The CDR3 DNA sequence: TGTGCCAGCAGCCAACTAGCAGATCCCTACAATGAGCAGTTCTTC. Its translation is CASSQLADPYNEQFF.

This clonotype has more than one count but fewer than ten. The V gene is TRBV29-1, the J gene TRBJ2-1; D possibly matches TRBD1 or TRBD2 (6 bases each). The CDR3 contains 13 residues. Germline V lookup: CDR1 SQVTM, CDR2 ANQGSEA. V lost 5 bases and J 2 bases, leaving 10 bases between the germline ends. This CDR3 is CSVLEGAYNEQFF. CDR3 nucleotides: TGCAGCGTTTTGGAGGGGGCCTACAATGAGCAGTTCTTC.

This clonotype was observed at least ten times. The V call is TRBV2, the J call TRBJ1-1, with D hard to call. The CDR3 covers 13 residues. Germline V lookup: CDR1 SNHLY, CDR2 FYNNEI. V lost 11 bases, J lost 2 bases, and 15 bases lay in between. The CDR3 DNA reads as TGTGCCGGTACCGCCGAATCAAACACTGAAGCTTTCTTT. Its translation: CAGTAESNTEAFF.

This clonotype was seen repeatedly, ten times or more. The rearrangement uses TRBV6-5 and TRBJ2-7, with 7 bases lining up with TRBD1. The germline CDR1 and CDR2 sequences are MNHEY and SVGAGI. The CDR3 runs to 13 residues. V lost 6 bases, J lost 5 bases, and 7 bases stayed unmatched. The DNA of the CDR3 is TGTGCCAGCAGATTTCAGCAGGGGGACGAGCAGTACTTC. It is translated as CASRFQQGDEQYF.

This clonotype was picked up many times. The chain links TRBV20-1 to TRBJ2-7; 7 nucleotides agree with TRBD2. CDR1 DFQATT and CDR2 SNEGSKA come from the germline V gene (reference sequence). This CDR3 has 13 residues. The V and J ends lost 3 bases and 1 base, in that order; junction bases with no gene match: 3. The CDR3 here is CSASGRSSYEQYF. Here the CDR3 DNA reads TGCAGTGCTAGCGGGAGGAGTTCCTACGAGCAGTACTTC.

This clonotype has ten or more counts. The chain is built from TRBV30 and TRBJ1-6; D remains unclear. Trimming shortened V by 4 bases and J by 17 bases, and 15 bases separated the two germline ends. The CDR3 sequence is 11 residues long. The V gene's germline CDR1 is GTSNPN and CDR2 SVGIG (reference sequence). The CDR3 region is CAWTGGPAVHF. CDR3 in DNA: TGTGCCTGGACCGGTGGGCCCGCGGTCCACTTT.

This clonotype was counted only a few times. This chain connects TRBV10-3 to TRBJ2-7; possibly TRBD1 for D (5 bases). CDR3 length equals 15 residues. CDR1 and CDR2 from the germline V gene are ENHRY and SYGVKD. Trimming pared 0 bases from V and 0 bases from J, leaving 9 bases between. CDR3 bases: TGTGCCATCAGTGAGTCCCTCACAGGCTCCTACGAGCAGTACTTC. The encoded protein is CAISESLTGSYEQYF.

In DNA form, the CDR3 reads TGTGCCAGCAGGCCCGACAGGGAGACCTACGAGCAGTACTTC. It codes for CASRPDRETYEQYF. The chain combines TRBV7-9 with TRBJ2-7, with TRBD1 matching over 7 bases. CDR1 and CDR2 from the germline V gene are SEHNR and FQNEAQ (reference sequence). V gave up 6 bases and J gave up 2 bases; unmatched junction bases: 7. This CDR3 is 14 amino acids long. Together with reference TRBV7-9 and TRBJ2-7, the CDR3 gives the full variable domain: DTGVSQNPRHKITKRGQNVTFRCDPISEHNRLYWYRQTLGQGPEFLTYFQNEAQLEKSRLLSDRFSAERPKGSFSTLEIQRTEQGDSAMYLCASRPDRETYEQYFGPGTRLTVT.

In its sample, this clonotype was seen many times. The genes are TRBV5-1 and TRBJ1-1; a possible D gene is TRBD1 (6 bases). V was shortened by 3 bases and J by 2 bases, with 14 bases between the two germline ends. CDR3 length equals 15 residues. Germline values: CDR1 SGHRS, CDR2 YFSETQ. Here the CDR3 reads CASSSETGGNTEAFF. CDR3 nucleotide sequence: TGCGCCAGCAGCTCAGAAACGGGGGGCAACACTGAAGCTTTCTTT. Full variable domain (outside the CDR3, taken from reference TRBV5-1 and TRBJ1-1): KAGVTQTPRYLIKTRGQQVTLSCSPISGHRSVSWYQQTPGQGLQFLFEYFSETQRNKGNFPGRFSGRQFSNSRSEMNVSTLELGDSALYLCASSSETGGNTEAFFGQGTRLTVV.

This clonotype occurred many times. This chain connects TRBV5-4 to TRBJ2-7; 8 nucleotides match TRBD2. The CDR3 extends over 16 amino acids. V shed 0 bases, J shed 2 bases, and the junction held 7 bases outside the gene matches. CDR1 SGHNT and CDR2 YYREEE come from the germline V gene (reference sequence). The CDR3 region is CASSLEGSAGAYEQYF. Here the CDR3 DNA reads TGTGCCAGCAGCTTGGAGGGATCAGCGGGGGCCTACGAGCAGTACTTC. The whole variable domain, filled in from reference TRBV5-4 and TRBJ2-7, reads ETGVTQSPTHLIKTRGQQVTLRCSSQSGHNTVSWYQQALGQGPQFIFQYYREEENGRGNFPPRFSGLQFPNYSSELNVNALELDDSALYLCASSLEGSAGAYEQYFGPGTRLTVT.

The J gene is TRBJ1-2, the V gene TRBV10-3, with D perhaps matching TRBD1 (5 bases). CDR1 and CDR2 (germline): ENHRY, SYGVKD. There are 13 residues in the CDR3. V lost 0 bases, J lost 6 bases, and 8 bases lay in between. The CDR3: CAISESQGDGYTF. The CDR3 DNA reads TGTGCCATCAGTGAGTCACAAGGGGATGGCTACACCTTC.

The CDR3 is CASSSKPGRGSVSNQPQHF. Here the CDR3 DNA reads TGCGCCAGCAGCTCCAAACCCGGCCGGGGTTCTGTAAGCAATCAGCCCCAGCATTTT. The chain carries TRBV5-1 and TRBJ1-5; no clear D. Germline lookup yields CDR1 SGHRS and CDR2 YFSETQ. Trimming took off 3 bases at V and 1 base at J, with 23 bases between the two ends. The CDR3 sequence is 19 residues long.

Note on this clonotype: One end of the junction does not line up with germline, which may come from a read error. The rearrangement joins TRBV2 to TRBJ2-1; tentatively, D is TRBD1 (5 bases). Germline V gene lookup returns CDR1 SNHLY and CDR2 FYNNEI. The CDR3 has 12 residues. Here the CDR3 DNA reads TGTGCCAGCAGTGAAGCGGACAATGAGCAGCTCTTC. Its translation: CASSEADNEQLF.

Ten or more counts support this clonotype. DNA of the CDR3: TGTGCCACCAGTGACCGGACTAGCGGGGGGGCGTCGAATGAGCAGTTCTTC. Residues: CATSDRTSGGASNEQFF. The chain has TRBV24-1 and TRBJ2-1; the match to TRBD2 covers 15 bases. Germline V gives CDR1 KGHDR, CDR2 SFDVKD. There are 17 residues in the CDR3. The junction had 7 bases not matched to a gene; V was cut back by 4 bases and J by 7 bases.

The chain uses TRBV7-6 and TRBJ2-2; no definite D call. This CDR3 contains 11 residues. Germline-derived CDR1 and CDR2 are SGHVS and FNYEAQ. V shed 8 bases and J shed 3 bases, with 4 bases lying between them. As DNA, the CDR3 is TGTGCCAGCTTGGACACCGGGGAGCTGTTTTTT. This encodes CASLDTGELFF.

The chain is built from TRBV7-2 and TRBJ2-5; TRBD2 matches 8 bases. Germline loops: CDR1 SGHTA, CDR2 FQGNSA. With 5 bases clipped from V and 5 bases from J, the junction kept 4 bases outside the gene matches. CDR3 length equals 13 residues. The CDR3 DNA follows: TGTGCCAGCAGCCGGACTAGCTTCGAGACCCAGTACTTC. Its translation: CASSRTSFETQYF.

At least ten counts were recorded for this clonotype. J is TRBJ2-7 and V is TRBV30; tentative D call: TRBD2 (5 bases). The V gene lost 1 base and the J gene lost 4 bases, with 14 bases spanning the gap. This CDR3 has 14 amino acids. Germline CDR1 is GTSNPN and CDR2 is SVGIG (reference sequence). The CDR3: CAWSALLGPYEQYF. For the CDR3, the DNA is TGTGCCTGGAGTGCCCTACTAGGACCTTACGAGCAGTACTTC.

This clonotype occurred once. This rearrangement joins TRBV7-9 to TRBJ2-7; the match to TRBD1 covers 10 bases. The CDR3 extends over 14 amino acids. Germline lookup yields CDR1 SEHNR and CDR2 FQNEAQ (reference sequence). The junction had 3 bases not matched to a gene; V was cut back by 6 bases and J by 1 base. The CDR3 region is CASSGQGGSYEQYF. The CDR3 region has the DNA TGTGCCAGCAGTGGACAGGGGGGGTCCTACGAGCAGTACTTC.

The chain joins TRBV20-1 to TRBJ1-1, with 7 bases aligning to TRBD1. CDR3 length: 13 residues. Trimming took 6 bases from V and 4 from J; bases not matched to a gene: 8. CDR1 DFQATT and CDR2 SNEGSKA come from the germline V gene (reference sequence). CDR3 sequence: CSASGQESTEAFF. The DNA for the CDR3 is TGCAGTGCCAGCGGACAGGAGAGCACTGAAGCTTTCTTT.